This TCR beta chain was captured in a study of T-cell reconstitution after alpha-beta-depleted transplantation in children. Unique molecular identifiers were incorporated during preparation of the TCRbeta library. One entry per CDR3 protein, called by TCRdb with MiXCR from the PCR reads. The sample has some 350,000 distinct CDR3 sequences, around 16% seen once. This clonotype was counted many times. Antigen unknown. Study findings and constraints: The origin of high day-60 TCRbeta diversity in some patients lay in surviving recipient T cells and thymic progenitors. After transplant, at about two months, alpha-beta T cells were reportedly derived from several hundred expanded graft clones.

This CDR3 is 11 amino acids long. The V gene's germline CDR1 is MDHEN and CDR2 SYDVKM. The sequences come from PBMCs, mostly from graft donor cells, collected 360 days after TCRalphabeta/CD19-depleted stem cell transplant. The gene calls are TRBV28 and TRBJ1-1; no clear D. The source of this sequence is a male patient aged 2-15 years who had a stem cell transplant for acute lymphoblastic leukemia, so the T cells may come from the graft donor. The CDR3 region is CGVVFNTEAFF. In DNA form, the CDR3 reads TGTGGGGTCGTATTCAACACTGAAGCTTTCTTT.